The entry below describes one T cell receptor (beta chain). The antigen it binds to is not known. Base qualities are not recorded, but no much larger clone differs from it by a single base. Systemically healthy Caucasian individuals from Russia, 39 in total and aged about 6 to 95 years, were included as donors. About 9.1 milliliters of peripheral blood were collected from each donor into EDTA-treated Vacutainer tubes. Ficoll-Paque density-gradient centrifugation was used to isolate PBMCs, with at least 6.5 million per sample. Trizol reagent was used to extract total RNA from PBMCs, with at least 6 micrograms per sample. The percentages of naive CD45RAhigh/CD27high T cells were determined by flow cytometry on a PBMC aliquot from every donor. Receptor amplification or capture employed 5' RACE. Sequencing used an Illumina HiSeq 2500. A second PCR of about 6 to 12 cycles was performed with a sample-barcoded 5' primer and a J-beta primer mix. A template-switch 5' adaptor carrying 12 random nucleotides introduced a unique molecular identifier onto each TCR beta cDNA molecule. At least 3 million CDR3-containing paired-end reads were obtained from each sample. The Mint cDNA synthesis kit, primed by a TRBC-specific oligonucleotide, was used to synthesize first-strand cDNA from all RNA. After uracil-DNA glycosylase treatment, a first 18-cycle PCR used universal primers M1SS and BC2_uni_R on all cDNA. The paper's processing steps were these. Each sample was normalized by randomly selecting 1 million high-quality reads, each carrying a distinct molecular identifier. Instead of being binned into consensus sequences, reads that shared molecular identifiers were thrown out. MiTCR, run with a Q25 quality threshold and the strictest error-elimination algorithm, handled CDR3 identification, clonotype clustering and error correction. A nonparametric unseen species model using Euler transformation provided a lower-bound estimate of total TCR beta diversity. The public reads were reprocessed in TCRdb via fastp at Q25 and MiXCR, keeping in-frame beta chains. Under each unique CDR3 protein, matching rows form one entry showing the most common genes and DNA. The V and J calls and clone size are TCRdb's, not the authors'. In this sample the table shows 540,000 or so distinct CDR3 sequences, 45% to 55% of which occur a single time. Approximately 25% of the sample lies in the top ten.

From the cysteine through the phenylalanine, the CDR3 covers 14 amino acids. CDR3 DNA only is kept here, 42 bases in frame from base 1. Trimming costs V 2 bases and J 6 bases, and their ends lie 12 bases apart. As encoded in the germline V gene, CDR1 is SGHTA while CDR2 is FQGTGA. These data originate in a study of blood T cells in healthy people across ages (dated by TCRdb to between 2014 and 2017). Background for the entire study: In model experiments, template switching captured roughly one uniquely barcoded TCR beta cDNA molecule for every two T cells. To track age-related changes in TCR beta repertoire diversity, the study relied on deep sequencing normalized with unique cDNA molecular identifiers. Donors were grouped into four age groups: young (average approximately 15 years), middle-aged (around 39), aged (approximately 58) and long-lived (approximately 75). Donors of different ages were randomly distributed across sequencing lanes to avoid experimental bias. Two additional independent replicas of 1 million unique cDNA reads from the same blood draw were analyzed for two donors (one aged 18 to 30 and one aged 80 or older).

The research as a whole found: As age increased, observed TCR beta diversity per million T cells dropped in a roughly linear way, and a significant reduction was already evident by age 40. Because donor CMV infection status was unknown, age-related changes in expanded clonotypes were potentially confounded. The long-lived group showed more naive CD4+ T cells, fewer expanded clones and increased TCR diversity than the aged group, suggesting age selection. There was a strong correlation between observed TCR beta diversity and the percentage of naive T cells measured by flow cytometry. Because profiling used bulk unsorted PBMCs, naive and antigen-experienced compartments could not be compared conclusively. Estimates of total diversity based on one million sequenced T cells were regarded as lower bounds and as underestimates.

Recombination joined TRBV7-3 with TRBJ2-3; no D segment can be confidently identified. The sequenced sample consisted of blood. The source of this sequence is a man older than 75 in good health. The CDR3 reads CASSLSAPGDTQYF. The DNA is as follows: TGTGCCAGCAGCTTATCGGCCCCCGGGGATACGCAGTATTTT.